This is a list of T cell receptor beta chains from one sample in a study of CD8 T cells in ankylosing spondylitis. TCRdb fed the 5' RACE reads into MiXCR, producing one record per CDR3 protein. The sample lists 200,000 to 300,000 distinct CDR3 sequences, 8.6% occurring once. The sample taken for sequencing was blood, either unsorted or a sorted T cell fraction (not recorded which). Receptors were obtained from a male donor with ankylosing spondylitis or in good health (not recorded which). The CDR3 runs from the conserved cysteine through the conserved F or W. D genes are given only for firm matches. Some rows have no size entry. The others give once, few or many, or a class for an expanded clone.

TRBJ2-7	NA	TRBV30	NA	TGTGCCTGGAGTGTAGGAGGGTCTACCTACGAGCAGTACTTC	CAWSVGGSTYEQYF
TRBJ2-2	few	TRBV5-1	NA	TGCGCCAGCAGCGCCTCCTACCACACCGGGGAGCTGTTTTTT	CASSASYHTGELFF
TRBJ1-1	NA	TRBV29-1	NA	TGCAGCGTTGGCAGGGCGAACACTGAAGCTTTCTTT	CSVGRANTEAFF
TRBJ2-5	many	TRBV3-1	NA	TGTGCCAGCAGCCACACAGGGAGGGAGACCCAGTACTTC	CASSHTGRETQYF
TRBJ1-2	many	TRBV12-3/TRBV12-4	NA	TGTGCCAGCAGTTTATCCGGTGGACAGCGCTATGGCTACACCTTC	CASSLSGGQRYGYTF
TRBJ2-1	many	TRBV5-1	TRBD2	TGCGCCAGCAGCTCCTCTGCGGGAGGCTCCTACAATGAGCAGTTCTTC	CASSSSAGGSYNEQFF
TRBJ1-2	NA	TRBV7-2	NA	TGTGCCAGCAGCTTAGCGTCCGGGAGGGATGGCTACACCTTC	CASSLASGRDGYTF
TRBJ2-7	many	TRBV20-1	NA	TGCAGTGCTACCCCAGGACAGAGCTCCTACGAGCAGTACTTC	CSATPGQSSYEQYF
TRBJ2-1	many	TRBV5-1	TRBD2	TGCGCCAGCAGCTTGGGGGGACTAGCGGGAAACGATGAGCAGTTCTTC	CASSLGGLAGNDEQFF
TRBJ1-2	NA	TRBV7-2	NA	TGTGCCAGCAGCTTGAGCAGGGCCAACTATGGCTACACCTTC	CASSLSRANYGYTF
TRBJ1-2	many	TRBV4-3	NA	TGCGCCAGCAGCCAAGTTAGTGTGTCGGGGAGTGACTATGGCTACACCTTC	CASSQVSVSGSDYGYTF